Here is one T cell receptor beta chain with its context. Anti-CD25 beads selected CD4+CD25+ regulatory T cells from positively selected CD4+ cells. This entry belongs to a study of relationships among human T cell subsets. Semiquantitative ARM-PCR amplified T cell receptor alpha and beta CDR3 regions from mRNA. ARM-PCR used tagged nested gene-specific primers, then communal superprimers for exponential amplification. TCRdb itself ran the multiplex PCR reads through MiXCR, one entry per CDR3 protein. The sample contains fewer than 15,000 distinct CDR3 sequences, about 60% of which appear only once. V gave up 10 bases and J gave up 10 bases; unmatched junction bases: 7. Germline CDR1 reads ENHRY; CDR2 reads SYGVKD. This CDR3 region has 12 residues.

The rearrangement links TRBV10-3 to TRBJ1-6, with TRBD1 matching 7 bases. Sequencing was carried out using Tregs sorted from blood. This receptor was identified in a man in his forties in good health. The CDR3 nucleotides are TGTGCCACCAATCAAGGGGGCTCACCCCTCCACTTT. Its translation: CATNQGGSPLHF.